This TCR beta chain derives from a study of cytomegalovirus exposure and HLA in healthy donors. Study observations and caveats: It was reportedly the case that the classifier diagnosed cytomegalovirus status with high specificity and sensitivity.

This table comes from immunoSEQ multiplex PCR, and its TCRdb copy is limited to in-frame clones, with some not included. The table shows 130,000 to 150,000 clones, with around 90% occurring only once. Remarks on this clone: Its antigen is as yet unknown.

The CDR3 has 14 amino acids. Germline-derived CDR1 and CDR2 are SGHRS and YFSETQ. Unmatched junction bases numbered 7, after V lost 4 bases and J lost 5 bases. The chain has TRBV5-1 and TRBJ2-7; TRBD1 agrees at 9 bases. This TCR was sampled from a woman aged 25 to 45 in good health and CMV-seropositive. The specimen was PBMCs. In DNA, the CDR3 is TGCGCCAGCAGCGAACAGGGGGCTAGGCACGAGCAGTACTTC. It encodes CASSEQGARHEQYF.